Listed here are 9 T cell receptor beta chains from one sample, sequenced in a study of blood T cell repertoires in COVID-19. Generated by immunoSEQ multiplex PCR, the TCRdb table keeps only in-frame clones and is missing some. The data show some 75,000 clones, around 80% seen once. Sequenced: peripheral blood. The source is a man aged 50 to 60 with COVID-19, enrolled during active disease.

This chain connects TRBV7-9 to TRBJ1-2; D is unresolved. Germline CDR1 SEHNR, CDR2 FQNEAQ (reference sequence). The V end was cut by 1 base, the J end by 5 bases, with 11 bases between. The CDR3 extends over 14 amino acids. The CDR3 region has the DNA TGTGCCAGCAGCTTAGTTCCCGCGGGGTATGGCTACACCTTC. As protein: CASSLVPAGYGYTF.

J is TRBJ2-1 and V is TRBV7-9, with 10 nucleotides matching TRBD1. This CDR3 is 15 amino acids long. Germline CDR1 reads SEHNR; CDR2 reads FQNEAQ (reference sequence). V lost 6 bases to trimming and J lost 4 bases; unmatched junction nucleotides: 6. The chain's CDR3 is CASRTGGGLYNEQFF. Written as DNA, the CDR3 is TGTGCCAGCAGGACAGGGGGCGGACTTTACAATGAGCAGTTCTTC. Filled out from reference TRBV7-9 and TRBJ2-1, the complete variable domain reads DTGVSQNPRHKITKRGQNVTFRCDPISEHNRLYWYRQTLGQGPEFLTYFQNEAQLEKSRLLSDRFSAERPKGSFSTLEIQRTEQGDSAMYLCASRTGGGLYNEQFFGPGTRLTVL.

The chain carries TRBV10-3 and TRBJ1-6; D perhaps matches TRBD1 (6 bases). The CDR3 has 16 amino acids. The V end lost 0 bases, the J end lost 8 bases, and 14 bases lay between the germline ends. CDR1 and CDR2 from the germline V gene are ENHRY and SYGVKD. The CDR3 coding sequence is TGTGCCATCAGTGAGTCGACGGCGGCAGGGGATTCACCCCTCCACTTT. Protein product: CAISESTAAGDSPLHF.

The rearrangement uses TRBV24-1 and TRBJ2-3, with 7 bases matching TRBD2. The CDR3 covers 13 residues. Germline CDR1 and CDR2: KGHDR and SFDVKD. V was clipped by 10 bases and J by 5 bases; unmatched bases: 8. The CDR3 region has the DNA TGTGCCACTAGGCTGCGGGAGAAAGATACGCAGTATTTT. Residues: CATRLREKDTQYF.

This clone has only one observation. V is TRBV3-1 (or the pseudogene TRBV3-2) and J is TRBJ2-5, with 7 bases that match TRBD1. The germline CDR1 and CDR2 sequences are LGHDT and YNNKEL (reference sequence). With V trimmed by 8 bases and J by 5 bases, 8 bases remained unmatched. The CDR3 is 13 amino acids. CDR3 amino acids: CASSPGGGETQYF. CDR3 nucleotides: TGTGCCAGCTCGCCAGGGGGTGGGGAGACCCAGTACTTC.

The chain links TRBV11-2 to TRBJ1-3; D is undetermined. Germline CDR1 reads SGHAT; CDR2 reads FQNNGV. V lost 7 bases to trimming and J lost 0 bases, with 19 bases between them. The CDR3 runs 17 residues. Written as DNA, the CDR3 is TGTGCCAGCACCCCCTTTCGAGGAGGGAGCTCTGGAAACACCATATATTTT. It encodes CASTPFRGGSSGNTIYF.

The chain is built from TRBV7-2 and TRBJ2-4; D perhaps matches TRBD2 (7 bases). V dropped 0 bases and J dropped 0 bases, with 15 bases sitting between them. The CDR3 length is 18 residues. CDR1 is SGHTA and CDR2 is FQGNSA in the germline V gene. Written as DNA, the CDR3 is TGTGCCAGCAGCTTAGCGGGAGGGGGACTCCTAGCCAAAAACATTCAGTACTTC. Its protein is CASSLAGGGLLAKNIQYF.

The chain has TRBV12-3 or TRBV12-4 and TRBJ1-5; D gene ambiguous. Trimming shortened V by 5 bases and J by 4 bases, and 9 bases separated the two germline ends. The CDR3 contains 13 residues. As DNA, the CDR3 is TGTGCCAGCAGTCCCCAGGAAAATCAGCCCCAGCATTTT. As protein: CASSPQENQPQHF.

The CDR3 nucleotides read TGTGCCAGCAGTTCTCAGGTCCCAAGGGGGACTAGCGGGAGGACCTACGAGCAGTACTTC. It encodes CASSSQVPRGTSGRTYEQYF. The gene calls are TRBV28 and TRBJ2-7, with 15 bases matching TRBD2. The CDR3 has 20 amino acids. V shed 4 bases, J shed 2 bases, and the junction held 15 bases outside the gene matches. The germline gives CDR1 MDHEN, CDR2 SYDVKM.